These 23 T cell receptor beta chains came from one sample sequenced in a study of human T cells and chemical hapten exposure. TCRdb ran MiXCR on the RACE reads and lists one entry per CDR3 protein. The top ten hold approximately 8.2% of the sample, which has around 330,000 distinct CDR3 sequences, over 5% seen once. Noted time point: pre-sensitization, week 0. Treatment in this sample: therapeutic diphenylcyclopropenone sensitization with weekly scalp DPC. The sequenced sample was whole blood, obtained in connection with sensitization to the hapten diphenylcyclopropenone (DPC). The receptor set was obtained from a woman between 18 and 30 years old with alopecia areata. Some clones in this sample may be carry-over from other donors' samples.

The chain employs TRBV29-1 and TRBJ2-3; 7 bases line up with TRBD2. The V gene end was trimmed by 3 bases and the J gene end by 1 base; junction bases not matched to a gene: 7. Per germline, CDR1 SQVTM and CDR2 ANQGSEA. The CDR3 has 15 amino acids. CDR3 nucleotides: TGCAGCGTTGATTTGGAGCGGGGACGCACAGATACGCAGTATTTT. Translating gives CSVDLERGRTDTQYF.

This clonotype was seen a few times. This chain links TRBV7-8 with TRBJ2-3; D tentatively fits TRBD1 or TRBD2 (7 bases each). Between the trimmed V and J ends, which lost 6 bases and 0 bases, there was a span of 16 bases. The V gene's germline CDR1 is SGHVS and CDR2 FQNEAQ. The CDR3 loop spans 16 amino acids. The CDR3 loop is CASSSGGGWSTDTQYF. CDR3 DNA: TGTGCCAGCAGTTCAGGGGGGGGATGGAGCACAGATACGCAGTATTTT.

This clonotype has just a few counts. The chain employs TRBV12-3 or TRBV12-4 and TRBJ2-5; 10 bases fit TRBD2. The ends lost 6 bases at V and 4 bases at J; junction bases unmatched: 5. The CDR3 is 14 amino acids. CDR3 region: CASSRKRGGETQYF. The CDR3 coding sequence is TGTGCCAGCAGCCGAAAGCGGGGGGGAGAGACCCAGTACTTC.

The V call is TRBV7-9, the J call TRBJ2-1; D is undetermined. CDR1 and CDR2 (germline): SEHNR, FQNEAQ (reference sequence). The CDR3 runs 16 residues. The V gene lost 4 bases and the J gene lost 6 bases, with 19 bases spanning the gap. CDR3 amino acids: CASSSPSNSVPNEQFF. The CDR3 DNA reads TGTGCCAGCAGCTCACCGTCGAACTCAGTGCCCAATGAGCAGTTCTTC.

With regard to this clonotype: The junction does not match germline at one end; this may be a read error. The genes are TRBV12-3 or TRBV12-4 and TRBJ1-2; D call uncertain. This CDR3 region has 12 residues. The CDR3 DNA follows: TGTGCCAGCATTTTAGGGCGGGCCGGCTACACCTTC. This translates into CASILGRAGYTF.

This clonotype came up a few times. This chain links TRBV6-2 or TRBV6-3 with TRBJ2-2, with D tentatively TRBD1 (6 bases). The CDR3 consists of 15 residues. Germline V CDR1 and CDR2: MNHEY, SVGEGT. V was shortened by 7 bases and J by 4 bases, with 16 bases between the two germline ends. Here the CDR3 reads CASKNNQGRTGELFF. The CDR3 DNA reads as TGTGCCAGCAAAAACAATCAGGGGCGCACCGGGGAGCTGTTTTTT.

The V and J genes are TRBV2 and TRBJ1-2; D gene uncertain. The CDR3 length is 13 residues. The germline gives CDR1 SNHLY, CDR2 FYNNEI. The germline V and J ends were trimmed by 6 bases and 7 bases, with 15 bases remaining between them. CDR3 region: CASSSPRVRGYTF. In DNA form, the CDR3 reads TGTGCCAGCAGCAGCCCCAGAGTTCGTGGCTACACCTTC.

The CDR3 reads CASSSLGPGGGQPQHF. The CDR3 DNA sequence: TGTGCCAGCAGCAGCCTGGGCCCCGGTGGTGGTCAGCCCCAGCATTTT. The chain has TRBV5-6 and TRBJ1-5; unclear D gene. CDR1 and CDR2 from the germline V gene are SGHDT and YYEEEE. Trimming took 4 bases from V and 6 from J, leaving 20 bases between them. The CDR3 loop spans 16 amino acids. The variable domain in full, with the rest retrieved from reference TRBV5-6 and TRBJ1-5, is DAGVTQSPTHLIKTRGQQVTLRCSPKSGHDTVSWYQQALGQGPQFIFQYYEEEERQRGNFPDRFSGHQFPNYSSELNVNALLLGDSALYLCASSSLGPGGGQPQHFGDGTRLSIL.

This clonotype was counted at least ten times. The chain employs TRBV6-1 and TRBJ1-2; D ambiguous. Looked up from germline, CDR1 is MNHNS and CDR2 is SASEGT. The CDR3 is 14 amino acids. Trimming pared 1 base from V and 2 bases from J, leaving 8 bases between. The CDR3 nucleotides read TGTGCCAGCAGTGAAGAGGGAAAGAACTATGGCTACACCTTC. It is translated as CASSEEGKNYGYTF.

The table lists this clonotype with a few counts. For the CDR3, the DNA is TGTGCCAGCAGCTCAGTAAGGGGGCTTAATGAAAAACTGTTTTTT. Translating gives CASSSVRGLNEKLFF. V usage is TRBV7-6 and J usage is TRBJ1-4; 7 bases match TRBD1. The V gene end was trimmed by 4 bases and the J gene end by 4 bases; junction bases not matched to a gene: 6. Germline V gene sequence: CDR1 SGHVS, CDR2 FNYEAQ. The CDR3 covers 15 residues.

This clonotype was seen many times. J is TRBJ1-1 and V is TRBV21-1. TRBV21-1 is an annotated pseudogene. The CDR3 runs 15 residues. CDR3 nucleotides: TGTGCCAGCAGCAAAGAAAGCAGAGGAGTCCCTGAAGCTTTCTTT. It yields the protein CASSKESRGVPEAFF.

This clonotype showed up many times. J is TRBJ2-7 and V is TRBV10-3; TRBD1 might be the D (5 bases). The V gene lost 8 bases and the J gene lost 3 bases, with 17 bases spanning the gap. The germline V gene encodes CDR1 ENHRY and CDR2 SYGVKD. The CDR3 is 14 amino acids. The CDR3 loop reads CAIGPAQGDYEQYF. CDR3 nucleotide sequence: TGTGCCATCGGCCCGGCGCAGGGTGACTACGAGCAGTACTTC.

V gene TRBV6-5 combines with J gene TRBJ1-6; D is undetermined. V lost 2 bases to trimming and J lost 8 bases, with 13 bases between them. CDR3 length: 15 residues. Germline V gives CDR1 MNHEY, CDR2 SVGAGI. The chain's CDR3 is CASSYRAASYSPLHF. CDR3 sequence (DNA): TGTGCCAGCAGTTACAGGGCAGCCTCCTATTCACCCCTCCACTTT.

The gene calls are TRBV6-2 or TRBV6-3 and TRBJ2-6; no reliable D call. The germline V gene encodes CDR1 MNHEY and CDR2 SVGEGT. The V end was cut by 0 bases, the J end by 1 base, with 10 bases between. The CDR3 runs 17 residues. CDR3 DNA: TGTGCCAGCAGTTACTCAAGTTCAGCGTCTGGGGCCAACGTCCTGACTTTC. This codes for CASSYSSSASGANVLTF.

V gene TRBV9 combines with J gene TRBJ2-1; D remains ambiguous. Germline CDR1 and CDR2: SGDLS and YYNGEE. V was shortened by 0 bases and J by 0 bases, with 4 bases between the two germline ends. The CDR3 sequence is 14 residues long. CDR3 amino acids: CASSVGSSYNEQFF. DNA for the CDR3: TGTGCCAGCAGCGTAGGGAGCTCCTACAATGAGCAGTTCTTC.

The CDR3 loop is CASSSRVDSLKYGYTF. The CDR3 nucleotides are TGTGCCAGCAGCTCCAGGGTTGATTCGCTAAAATATGGCTACACCTTC. The chain joins TRBV5-6 to TRBJ1-2; perhaps TRBD1 as D (5 bases). The CDR3 runs to 16 residues. CDR1 is SGHDT and CDR2 is YYEEEE in the germline V gene. V dropped 3 bases and J dropped 5 bases, with 20 bases sitting between them.

This clonotype was observed at least ten times. This chain connects TRBV2 to TRBJ2-7; D gene unclear. Germline-derived CDR1 and CDR2 are SNHLY and FYNNEI. V lost 8 bases and J lost 0, with 14 bases in between. The CDR3 loop spans 14 amino acids. Here the CDR3 reads CASHASHSSYEQYF. CDR3 bases: TGTGCCAGCCATGCCTCCCATAGCTCCTACGAGCAGTACTTC.

This clonotype came up many times. The rearrangement links TRBV20-1 to TRBJ2-3; D is perhaps TRBD2 (6 bases). Trimming took 3 bases from V and 4 from J, leaving 20 bases between them. Germline V CDR1 and CDR2: DFQATT, SNEGSKA (reference sequence). CDR3 length: 16 amino acids. CDR3 in DNA: TGCAGTGCTAGGGGTTTCTCCCGACTAGTGGCAGATACGCAGTATTTT. This codes for CSARGFSRLVADTQYF.

Note on this clonotype: Possible read error: a much larger clone is one base away. The chain uses TRBV18 and TRBJ2-7; D remains ambiguous. The germline CDR1 and CDR2 sequences are KGHSH and LQKENI. The CDR3 sequence is 14 residues long. The CDR3 DNA reads TGTGCCAGCACACCGAAGGGCGGCTCCTACGAGCAGTACTTC. As protein: CASTPKGGSYEQYF.

This clonotype was observed at least ten times. This rearrangement joins TRBV3-1 to TRBJ2-1, with D tentatively TRBD2 (7 bases). The germline V and J ends were trimmed by 3 bases and 5 bases, with 14 bases remaining between them. The CDR3 loop spans 15 amino acids. From germline, CDR1 is LGHDT and CDR2 YNNKEL (reference sequence). Here the CDR3 DNA reads TGTGCCAGCAGCCAGTTCGGGGGGCCACACAATGAGCAGTTCTTC. Its translation is CASSQFGGPHNEQFF.

This clonotype occurred many times. This chain connects TRBV20-1 to TRBJ1-6; 9 positions agree with TRBD1. The CDR3 consists of 13 residues. The J segment lost 4 bases and the V segment lost 7 bases, leaving 2 bases of the junction unmatched. CDR1 and CDR2 (germline): DFQATT, SNEGSKA (reference sequence). This CDR3 reads CSVGQGYNSPLHF. In DNA, the CDR3 is TGCAGTGTCGGACAGGGGTATAATTCACCCCTCCACTTT.

This clonotype came up a few times. V gene TRBV2 combines with J gene TRBJ2-7; D is uncertain. CDR1 and CDR2 (germline): SNHLY, FYNNEI. The CDR3 is 13 amino acids. Trimming pared 4 bases from V and 2 bases from J, leaving 9 bases between. Here the CDR3 DNA reads TGTGCCAGCAGTGCCTGGTTAGCCTACGAGCAGTACTTC. Amino acid sequence: CASSAWLAYEQYF.

The table lists this clonotype with a few counts. The chain has TRBV2 and TRBJ1-1; D is unresolved. Germline loops: CDR1 SNHLY, CDR2 FYNNEI. The CDR3 loop spans 14 amino acids. The V gene lost 0 bases and the J gene lost 6 bases, with 11 bases spanning the gap. The CDR3 coding sequence is TGTGCCAGCAGTGAAGCGCGAGGGTGGGCTGAAGCTTTCTTT. The encoded protein is CASSEARGWAEAFF.